This passage covers 21 T cell receptor beta chains from one sample sequenced in a study of CD8+ T cells in alopecia areata. Sequencing used cDNA as its template, made by extracting RNA and reverse transcribing it. The repertoire was sequenced with immunoSEQ multiplex PCR; TCRdb's copy has only in-frame clones and lacks some. This table holds more than 90,000 clones, about 60% found once. The sequenced sample was CD4+ T cells sorted from blood. The receptors here all came from a human donor in good health.

The chain has TRBV6-6 and TRBJ1-5, with D unclear. The CDR3 consists of 13 residues. Germline V gives CDR1 MNHNY, CDR2 SVGAGI (reference sequence). V lost 6 bases and J lost 5, with 11 bases in between. The CDR3 spells CASSPGRDQPQHF. In DNA form, the CDR3 reads TGTGCCAGCAGCCCAGGACGGGATCAGCCCCAGCATTTT.

This chain joins TRBV30 and TRBJ2-3; 8 bases are a match to TRBD2. This CDR3 is 14 amino acids long. In germline, CDR1 is GTSNPN, CDR2 SVGIG (reference sequence). The V gene end was trimmed by 3 bases and the J gene end by 3 bases; junction bases not matched to a gene: 5. CDR3 coding DNA: TGTGCCTGGAGGCTGGGCGGGGGGACAGATACGCAGTATTTT. It is translated as CAWRLGGGTDTQYF.

The gene calls are TRBV10-3 and TRBJ1-1; D call uncertain. V lost 7 bases, J lost 2 bases, and 11 bases lay in between. The CDR3 loop spans 13 amino acids. The germline gives CDR1 ENHRY, CDR2 SYGVKD. The CDR3 protein is CAIKPFSNTEAFF. CDR3 in DNA: TGTGCCATCAAGCCTTTTTCTAACACTGAAGCTTTCTTT.

This clone was observed a handful of times. The sample contains more than one DNA sequence encoding this CDR3. The chain links TRBV9 to TRBJ2-1; tentative D call: TRBD1 (5 bases). Trimming left V 2 bases short and J 8 bases short, with 17 bases between. Germline assignment: CDR1 SGDLS and CDR2 YYNGEE. This CDR3 is built from 15 residues. CDR3 loop: CASSVGPQGGDEQFF. The DNA of the CDR3 is TGTGCCAGCAGCGTGGGGCCCCAGGGTGGTGATGAGCAGTTCTTC.

J is TRBJ2-7 and V is TRBV30; maybe TRBD1 (5 bases). Germline values: CDR1 GTSNPN, CDR2 SVGIG (reference sequence). V lost 3 bases to trimming and J lost 0 bases, with 12 bases between them. The CDR3 extends over 14 amino acids. The CDR3 sequence is CAWSGHLSSYEQYF. CDR3 DNA: TGTGCCTGGAGCGGACACTTGAGCTCCTACGAGCAGTACTTC.

V usage is TRBV30 and J usage is TRBJ1-2, with a tentative D call TRBD1 (5 bases). Germline V CDR1 and CDR2: GTSNPN, SVGIG (reference sequence). V lost 3 bases to trimming and J lost 4 bases, with 9 bases between them. The length of the CDR3 is 12 residues. The CDR3 nucleotides are TGTGCCTGGAGCTTAGACAGCTATGGCTACACCTTC. It encodes CAWSLDSYGYTF.

V and J are TRBV4-1 and TRBJ1-5; D perhaps matches TRBD1 (5 bases). The CDR3 is 16 amino acids. Germline V gene lookup returns CDR1 MGHRA and CDR2 YSYEKL. Trimming removed 0 bases from V and 3 bases from J, with 12 bases in between. CDR3 nucleotides: TGCGCCAGCAGCCAAGAACGGATGGGGCCCAATCAGCCCCAGCATTTT. It specifies CASSQERMGPNQPQHF.

This clone showed up just a few times. The rearrangement joins TRBV7-2 to TRBJ2-1; 10 bases fit TRBD2. Unmatched junction bases numbered 8, after V lost 5 bases and J lost 13 bases. The CDR3 contains 13 residues. CDR1 is SGHTA, CDR2 FQGNSA, per germline. The CDR3 is CASSPNSGGTQFF. In DNA form, the CDR3 reads TGTGCCAGCAGCCCGAATAGCGGGGGGACCCAGTTCTTC.

The chain joins TRBV11-2 to TRBJ2-3; TRBD1 or TRBD2 may be the D gene (5 bases each). The V end lost 4 bases, the J end lost 4 bases, and 12 bases lay between the germline ends. Germline V lookup: CDR1 SGHAT, CDR2 FQNNGV. There are 14 residues in the CDR3. The DNA of the CDR3 is TGTGCCAGCAGCTCACGTATGGGGGCAGATACGCAGTATTTT. This encodes CASSSRMGADTQYF.

The chain couples TRBV29-1 to TRBJ2-7; D is uncertain. CDR3 length equals 12 residues. V dropped 4 bases and J dropped 3 bases, with 10 bases sitting between them. Looked up from germline, CDR1 is SQVTM and CDR2 is ANQGSEA. The CDR3 reads CSVGLGVYEQYF. The DNA of the CDR3 is TGCAGCGTTGGTTTGGGTGTCTACGAGCAGTACTTC.

This chain joins TRBV29-1 and TRBJ2-5; D not resolved. The CDR3 consists of 13 residues. Germline CDR1 and CDR2: SQVTM and ANQGSEA. Between the trimmed V and J ends, which lost 7 bases and 5 bases, there was a span of 17 bases. The CDR3 bases are TGCAGCGCCCACCGGCTAGAGAAGGAGACCCAGTACTTC. The encoded protein is CSAHRLEKETQYF.

A single count supports this clone. The chain combines TRBV2 with TRBJ1-1; unclear D gene. The germline V and J ends were trimmed by 7 bases and 1 base, with 25 bases remaining between them. The CDR3 consists of 18 residues. From germline, CDR1 is SNHLY and CDR2 FYNNEI. The CDR3 nucleotides read TGTGCCAGCAAAGGGTACGGAGGGAAACGAGTTTCGAACACTGAAGCTTTCTTT. This sequence encodes CASKGYGGKRVSNTEAFF.

This clone was seen a handful of times. The chain recombines TRBV27 with TRBJ2-1, with 13 bases that match TRBD2. Germline V gene data show CDR1 as MNHEY and CDR2 as SMNVEV (reference sequence). The length of the CDR3 is 14 residues. Unmatched junction bases numbered 2, after V lost 2 bases and J lost 10 bases. The CDR3 coding sequence is TGTGCCAGCAGTTTAAGACTAGCGGGGGGAGAGCAGTTCTTC. Its translation is CASSLRLAGGEQFF.

The chain carries TRBV6-5 and TRBJ2-5; D perhaps matches TRBD1 (5 bases). Between the trimmed V and J ends, which lost 7 bases and 5 bases, there was a span of 14 bases. Per germline, CDR1 MNHEY and CDR2 SVGAGI. This CDR3 has 13 amino acids. CDR3 nucleotide sequence: TGTGCCAGCATCAGGGCCCCTGGGGAGACCCAGTACTTC. Translating it yields CASIRAPGETQYF.

In its sample, this clone was seen once. V and J are TRBV2 and TRBJ2-4; D is possibly TRBD1 or TRBD2 (6 bases each). Trimming took 2 bases from V and 5 from J, leaving 10 bases between them. CDR3 size: 14 residues. Germline CDR1 and CDR2: SNHLY and FYNNEI. CDR3 nucleotide sequence: TGTGCCAGCAGTGAACAGGGGAGGCAAAACATTCAGTACTTC. Its protein is CASSEQGRQNIQYF.

The V and J genes are TRBV12-5 and TRBJ2-5, with D uncertain. The CDR3 has 12 amino acids. The V and J ends lost 7 bases and 9 bases respectively, with 15 bases between them. Germline loops: CDR1 LGHNT, CDR2 FRNRAP. The CDR3 loop is CASAFPGAAQYF. In DNA, the CDR3 is TGTGCTAGTGCCTTTCCCGGCGCGGCCCAGTACTTC. The full variable domain, its missing parts supplied by reference TRBV12-5 and TRBJ2-5, is DARVTQTPRHKVTEMGQEVTMRCQPILGHNTVFWYRQTMMQGLELLAYFRNRAPLDDSGMPKDRFSAEMPDATLATLKIQPSEPRDSAVYFCASAFPGAAQYFGPGTRLLVL.

The rearrangement links TRBV15 to TRBJ1-1, with D tentatively TRBD1 (5 bases). This CDR3 has 16 amino acids. Germline V CDR1 and CDR2: LNHNV, YYDKDF (reference sequence). Trimming shortened V by 1 base and J by 0 bases, and 12 bases separated the two germline ends. Written as DNA, the CDR3 is TGTGCCACCAGCAGAGCCCAGGGAAGAATGAACACTGAAGCTTTCTTT. Residues: CATSRAQGRMNTEAFF. Full variable domain (missing parts from reference TRBV15 and TRBJ1-1): DAMVIQNPRYQVTQFGKPVTLSCSQTLNHNVMYWYQQKSSQAPKLLFHYYDKDFNNEADTPDNFQSRRPNTSFCFLDIRSPGLGDTAMYLCATSRAQGRMNTEAFFGQGTRLTVV.

This clone has only a few counts. The chain links TRBV30 to TRBJ1-2; TRBD1 might be the D (5 bases). V was shortened by 1 base and J by 3 bases, with 9 bases between the two germline ends. The length of the CDR3 is 13 residues. Germline V gives CDR1 GTSNPN, CDR2 SVGIG (reference sequence). The CDR3 DNA reads as TGTGCCTGGAGTGGCGGGGGGGACTATGGCTACACCTTC. It is translated as CAWSGGGDYGYTF.

V gene TRBV4-1 combines with J gene TRBJ2-5; TRBD2 matches 9 bases. The CDR3 runs to 17 residues. The V segment lost 2 bases and the J segment 5 bases; nucleotides outside the gene matches: 12. Germline V gene sequence: CDR1 MGHRA, CDR2 YSYEKL. The CDR3 sequence: CASSQHGLAGTRETQYF. CDR3 bases: TGCGCCAGCAGCCAACATGGGCTAGCGGGAACTCGGGAGACCCAGTACTTC.

For the CDR3, the DNA is TGTGCCTGGAGTGTGCGGAGAGGGGTTCACAATGAGCAGTTCTTC. It translates to CAWSVRRGVHNEQFF. This chain joins TRBV30 and TRBJ2-1, with D possibly called TRBD1 or TRBD2 (5 bases each). Germline V gene data show CDR1 as GTSNPN and CDR2 as SVGIG (reference sequence). CDR3 length: 15 residues. Trimming removed 0 bases from V and 5 bases from J, with 14 bases in between.

The chain has TRBV9 and TRBJ2-2, with 8 bases lining up with TRBD1. V was clipped by 3 bases and J by 2 bases; unmatched bases: 3. Germline V lookup: CDR1 SGDLS, CDR2 YYNGEE. This CDR3 has 15 amino acids. In DNA, the CDR3 is TGTGCCAGCAGCGCGCAGGGGGCCAACACCGGGGAGCTGTTTTTT. It yields the protein CASSAQGANTGELFF.